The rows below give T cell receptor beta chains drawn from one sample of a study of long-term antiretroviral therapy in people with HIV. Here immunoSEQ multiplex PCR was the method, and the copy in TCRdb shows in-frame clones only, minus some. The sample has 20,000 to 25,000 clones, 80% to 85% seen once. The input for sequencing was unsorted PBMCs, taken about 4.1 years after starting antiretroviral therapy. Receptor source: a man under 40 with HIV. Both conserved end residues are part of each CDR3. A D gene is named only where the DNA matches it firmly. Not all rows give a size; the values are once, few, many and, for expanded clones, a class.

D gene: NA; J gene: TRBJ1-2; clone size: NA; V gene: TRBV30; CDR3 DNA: TGTGCCTGGAGTGTAAACGGGGGACTCTATGGCTACACCTTC; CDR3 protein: CAWSVNGGLYGYTF
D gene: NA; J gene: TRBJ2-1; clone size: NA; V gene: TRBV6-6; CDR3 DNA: TGTGCCAGCAGTTACTCTAATGAGCAGTTCTTC; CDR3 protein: CASSYSNEQFF
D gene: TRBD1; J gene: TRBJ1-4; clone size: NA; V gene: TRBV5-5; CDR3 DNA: TGTGCCAGCAGCTCGACGACAGGGGGCCCTACTGCAACTAATGAAAAACTGTTTTTT; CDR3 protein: CASSSTTGGPTATNEKLFF
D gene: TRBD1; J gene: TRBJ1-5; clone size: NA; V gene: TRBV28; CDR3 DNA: TGTGCCAGCAGTTCCGAAGGGGGCAACCAGCCCCAGCATTTT; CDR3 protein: CASSSEGGNQPQHF
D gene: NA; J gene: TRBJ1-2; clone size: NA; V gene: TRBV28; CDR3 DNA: TGTGCCAGCAACCTACAGGAGGCTAGCGGCTACACCTTC; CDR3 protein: CASNLQEASGYTF
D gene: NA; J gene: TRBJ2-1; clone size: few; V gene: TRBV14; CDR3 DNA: TGTGCCAGCAGCCATGTGGATGAGCAGTTCTTC; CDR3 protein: CASSHVDEQFF
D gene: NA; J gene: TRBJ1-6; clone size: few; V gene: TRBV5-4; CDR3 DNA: TGTGCCAGCAGCTTGATCGATAATTCACCCCTCCACTTT; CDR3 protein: CASSLIDNSPLHF
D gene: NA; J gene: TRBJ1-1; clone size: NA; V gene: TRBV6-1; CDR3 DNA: TGTGCCAGCAGTGAAGCTTTGGGCGGTTGGCCTGAAGCTTTCTTT; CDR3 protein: CASSEALGGWPEAFF
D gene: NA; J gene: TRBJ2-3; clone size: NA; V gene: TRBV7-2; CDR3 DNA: TGTGCCAGCAGCTTAGGAGGAGGCCGCACAGATACGCAGTATTTT; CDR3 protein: CASSLGGGRTDTQYF
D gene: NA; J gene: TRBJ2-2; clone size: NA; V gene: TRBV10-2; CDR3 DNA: TGCGCCAGGGCCCCGTCCGGGGAGCTGTTTTTT; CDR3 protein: CARAPSGELFF
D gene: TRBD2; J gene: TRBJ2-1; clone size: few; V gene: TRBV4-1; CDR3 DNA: TGCGCCAGCAGCCAAGTTCTAGCGGGAGTCTGGGGTGGGGAGCAGTTCTTC; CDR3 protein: CASSQVLAGVWGGEQFF
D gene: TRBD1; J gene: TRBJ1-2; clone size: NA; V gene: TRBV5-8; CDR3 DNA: TGTGCCAGCAGCTTGAGTGGGGGACAGTTTTTCTATGGCTACACCTTC; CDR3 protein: CASSLSGGQFFYGYTF
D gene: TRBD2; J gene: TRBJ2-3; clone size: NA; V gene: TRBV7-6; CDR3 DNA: TGTGCCAGCAGCTTAGCCCCTAGCGGGGGGGCCGGCGCAGATACGCAGTATTTT; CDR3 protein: CASSLAPSGGAGADTQYF
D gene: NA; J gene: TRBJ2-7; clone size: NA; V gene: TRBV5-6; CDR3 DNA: TGTGCCAGCAGCTTGAGGCGCCGTCCCCACGAGCAGTACTTC; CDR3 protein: CASSLRRRPHEQYF
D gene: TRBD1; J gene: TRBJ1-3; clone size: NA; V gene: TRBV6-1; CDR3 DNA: TGTGCCAGCAGTGACCACTCCGGGACAGCTGGAAACACCATATATTTT; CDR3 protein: CASSDHSGTAGNTIYF
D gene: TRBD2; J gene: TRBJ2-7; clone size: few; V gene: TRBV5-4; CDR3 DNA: TGTGCCAGCAGCTTGGCAGCGGGAGGCTACGAGCAGTACTTC; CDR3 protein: CASSLAAGGYEQYF
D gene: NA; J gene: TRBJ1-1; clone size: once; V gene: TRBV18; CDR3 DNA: TGTGCCAGCTCTCGTAACACTGAAGCTTTCTTT; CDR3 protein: CASSRNTEAFF